The 10 T cell receptor beta chains below were found in one sample sequenced in a study. Each CDR3 protein is one row after TCRdb ran MiXCR on the 5' RACE reads. The data contain tens of thousands of distinct CDR3 sequences, almost 25% of them singletons. The sample comprised tumor-infiltrating naive CD4+ T cells sorted from the breast tumor. Regarding subset: naive CD4+ T cells, CD4+CD45RA+CD25-. The receptors originated from a female donor with breast cancer.

This clonotype was seen only a few times. CDR3 in DNA: TGTGCCAGCAGTTTTCGGGGACTAGCGGGACCCAATGAGCAGTTCTTC. Residues: CASSFRGLAGPNEQFF. The V call is TRBV12-3 or TRBV12-4, the J call TRBJ2-1; 13 bases agree with TRBD2. This CDR3 is 16 amino acids long. The V and J ends lost 3 bases and 6 bases, in that order; junction bases with no gene match: 5.

In this sample, this clonotype turned up many times. V is TRBV7-7 and J is TRBJ1-3; D gene uncertain. This CDR3 is 16 amino acids long. V lost 1 base to trimming and J lost 3 bases, with 13 bases between them. Germline V gives CDR1 SSHAT, CDR2 FNYEAQ (reference sequence). CDR3 coding DNA: TGTGCCAGCAGCTTAGGACAAGCCTCTGGTGGAAACACCATATATTTT. It yields the protein CASSLGQASGGNTIYF.

The V call is TRBV6-1, the J call TRBJ1-4; D not certain. Trimming stripped 7 bases from V and 2 bases from J, with 8 bases between. The length of the CDR3 is 13 residues. From germline, CDR1 is MNHNS and CDR2 SASEGT. CDR3: CASTRLTNEKLFF. The CDR3 nucleotides read TGTGCCAGCACAAGGCTCACTAATGAAAAACTGTTTTTT.

The V and J genes are TRBV5-1 and TRBJ2-3; D is unclear. This CDR3 comprises 15 residues. With 3 bases removed from V and 1 base from J, the gap between germline ends came to 12 bases. Germline lookup yields CDR1 SGHRS and CDR2 YFSETQ. The CDR3 reads CASSSGPPGTDTQYF. CDR3 sequence (DNA): TGCGCCAGCAGCTCTGGCCCCCCGGGCACAGATACGCAGTATTTT.

This clonotype was observed at least ten times. Here the CDR3 reads CSWGVQGNSYEQYF. The CDR3 DNA is TGCAGTTGGGGTGTACAGGGAAATTCCTACGAGCAGTACTTC. The chain carries TRBV20-1 and TRBJ2-7; maybe TRBD1 (6 bases). Trimming took off 8 bases at V and 1 base at J, with 18 bases between the two ends. This CDR3 region has 14 residues. Germline CDR1 DFQATT, CDR2 SNEGSKA (reference sequence).

The chain joins TRBV5-1 to TRBJ2-3; 11 bases are a match to TRBD1. Germline trimming cut 6 bases from V and 5 bases from J; bases unmatched to any gene: 8. The V gene's germline CDR1 is SGHRS and CDR2 YFSETQ. The CDR3 runs 15 residues. The CDR3 DNA reads as TGCGCCAGCACCGCCCGGACAGGGGGCGAAGATACGCAGTATTTT. This gives the protein CASTARTGGEDTQYF.

Only a few counts were recorded for this clonotype. The rearrangement uses TRBV29-1 and TRBJ2-7; D uncertain. CDR3 length equals 15 residues. CDR1 is SQVTM and CDR2 is ANQGSEA in the germline V gene. CDR3 protein: CGPSTPALTDYEQYF. CDR3 nucleotides: TGCGGCCCCAGTACTCCGGCGTTAACCGACTACGAGCAGTACTTC.

Only a few counts were recorded for this clonotype. The V and J genes are TRBV20-1 and TRBJ2-5; D may be TRBD1 (5 bases). Germline CDR1 is DFQATT and CDR2 is SNEGSKA (reference sequence). This CDR3 spans 14 amino acids. V was pared by 0 bases and J by 4 bases, with 12 bases between. The DNA for the CDR3 is TGCAGTGCTAGAGACAATAGCAGGGTAGAGACCCAGTACTTC. Amino acids: CSARDNSRVETQYF.

Worth noting for this clonotype: One end of the junction is discordant with germline, which a read error may explain. The chain recombines TRBV7-6 with TRBJ2-1; 7 positions match TRBD2. The CDR3 consists of 17 residues. CDR1 is SGHVS, CDR2 FNYEAQ, per germline. The CDR3 DNA reads TGTGCCAGCAGCTCCCCACTCCTAGCGGAGTCCTACAATGAGCAGTCCTTC. Its protein product is CASSSPLLAESYNEQSF.

This sequence joins TRBV6-1 and TRBJ1-5; D might be TRBD1 (6 bases). The V gene's germline CDR1 is MNHNS and CDR2 SASEGT. Trimming pared 7 bases from V and 2 bases from J, leaving 24 bases between. The CDR3 totals 18 residues. The CDR3 sequence is CASTGGEGGHWGNQPQHF. CDR3 DNA: TGTGCCAGCACCGGGGGCGAGGGAGGACACTGGGGCAATCAGCCCCAGCATTTT.